Listed below are T cell receptor beta chains from one sample, sequenced in a study of blood T cell repertoires in COVID-19. Repertoires were generated with immunoSEQ multiplex PCR, while TCRdb's copy carries only in-frame clones and drops some. This sample has approximately 300,000 clones, with more than 90% found just once. Sample: PBMCs or T cells enriched from blood (not recorded which). The receptors were sampled from a woman in her 30s who had been exposed to COVID-19. CDR3s include the opening cysteine and the closing phenylalanine or tryptophan. The D gene is left open where the match is weak. Not every row has a clone size; where given, it reads once, few, many or a size class.

D | J | size | V | CDR3 | DNA
NA | TRBJ1-5 | NA | TRBV24-1 | CATEPITRDRPHNQPQHF | TGTGCCACCGAACCGATCACCAGGGATAGGCCACACAATCAGCCCCAGCATTTT
TRBD1 | TRBJ2-7 | NA | TRBV29-1 | CSVGGTESSYEQYF | TGCAGCGTTGGAGGGACAGAGAGCTCCTACGAGCAGTACTTC
NA | TRBJ2-3 | NA | TRBV6-4 | CASSPLRGDTQYF | TGTGCCAGCAGTCCTCTACGGGGAGATACGCAGTATTTT
NA | TRBJ2-4 | NA | TRBV6-5 | CASSNREAKNIQYF | TGTGCCAGCAGTAACAGGGAAGCCAAAAACATTCAGTACTTC
NA | TRBJ1-4 | NA | TRBV6-5 | CASSYSTGEKLFF | TGTGCCAGCAGTTACTCGACTGGGGAAAAACTGTTTTTT
NA | TRBJ2-5 | NA | TRBV19 | CASSNYETQYF | TGTGCCAGTAGTAACTACGAGACCCAGTACTTC
NA | TRBJ2-7 | NA | TRBV7-3 | CASSLRPTAEQYF | TGTGCCAGCAGCTTAAGGCCGACTGCCGAGCAGTACTTC
NA | TRBJ1-2 | NA | TRBV12-3/TRBV12-4 | CASSLDYNYGYTF | TGTGCCAGCAGTTTAGACTATAACTATGGCTACACCTTC
NA | TRBJ2-7 | NA | TRBV6-5 | CASSYSRQGGEQYF | TGTGCCAGCAGTTACTCGAGGCAGGGTGGCGAGCAGTACTTC
TRBD1 | TRBJ1-3 | NA | TRBV27 | CASSLSAGGGNTIYF | TGTGCCAGCAGTTTATCGGCAGGGGGAGGAAACACCATATATTTT
TRBD1 | TRBJ1-2 | NA | TRBV6-1 | CASSELQGYHYGYTF | TGTGCCAGCAGTGAATTACAGGGGTACCACTATGGCTACACCTTC
TRBD1 | TRBJ2-1 | NA | TRBV6-5 | CASSYGTGVNEQFF | TGTGCCAGCAGTTACGGGACAGGGGTAAATGAGCAGTTCTTC
NA | TRBJ1-5 | NA | TRBV5-5 | CASSPNPTSSNQPQHF | TGTGCCAGCAGCCCCAACCCCACTTCTAGCAATCAGCCCCAGCATTTT
TRBD2 | TRBJ2-1 | NA | TRBV18 | CASSPRRTSGGDEQFF | TGTGCCAGCTCACCACGGAGGACTAGCGGGGGCGATGAGCAGTTCTTC
TRBD1 | TRBJ2-1 | NA | TRBV6-2/TRBV6-3 | CASTPDREAYNEQFF | TGTGCCAGCACCCCGGACAGGGAGGCCTACAATGAGCAGTTCTTC
NA | TRBJ1-2 | NA | TRBV5-1 | CASSLDFRANYGYTF | TGCGCCAGCAGCTTGGACTTCAGGGCGAACTATGGCTACACCTTC
NA | TRBJ2-7 | NA | TRBV9 | CASSPSGGSTYEQYF | TGTGCCAGCAGTCCCTCCGGAGGGTCGACCTACGAGCAGTACTTC
NA | TRBJ2-5 | NA | TRBV7-2 | CASSLTVRQETQYF | TGTGCCAGCAGCTTAACCGTACGGCAAGAGACCCAGTACTTC
TRBD1 | TRBJ1-4 | few | TRBV7-9 | CASSIRRDRRNEKLFF | TGTGCCAGCAGCATCAGAAGGGACAGGAGAAATGAAAAACTGTTTTTT
NA | TRBJ1-3 | few | TRBV5-1 | CASSLDRAGNTIYF | TGCGCCAGCAGCTTGGACAGGGCTGGAAACACCATATATTTT
NA | TRBJ1-2 | NA | TRBV19 | CASSIVQGNYGYTF | TGTGCCAGTAGTATAGTTCAGGGTAACTATGGCTACACCTTC
NA | TRBJ1-2 | NA | TRBV27 | CASSDFYGYTF | TGTGCCAGCAGTGACTTCTATGGCTACACCTTC
NA | TRBJ1-5 | NA | TRBV28 | CASRPGVGHNQPQHF | TGTGCCAGCAGGCCGGGAGTTGGACACAATCAGCCCCAGCATTTT
TRBD2 | TRBJ2-5 | NA | TRBV19 | CASSIYRGGKETQYF | TGTGCCAGTAGTATATACCGGGGGGGAAAAGAGACCCAGTACTTC
TRBD1 | TRBJ1-4 | NA | TRBV5-1 | CASSPGTDEKLFF | TGCGCCAGCAGCCCAGGGACAGATGAAAAACTGTTTTTT
NA | TRBJ2-2 | many | TRBV11-2 | CASRARRIRGIGTGELFF | TGTGCCAGCAGGGCGAGGCGCATACGGGGGATCGGCACCGGGGAGCTGTTTTTT
NA | TRBJ2-2 | NA | TRBV7-2 | CASSTRDSTGELFF | TGTGCCAGCAGCACCCGGGACTCCACCGGGGAGCTGTTTTTT
NA | TRBJ2-5 | NA | TRBV6-2/TRBV6-3 | CASSKRDTQETQYF | TGTGCCAGCAGTAAACGGGACACCCAAGAGACCCAGTACTTC
NA | TRBJ2-3 | NA | TRBV15 | CATSLRGGAQYF | TGTGCCACCAGCCTTAGAGGGGGGGCGCAGTATTTT
NA | TRBJ1-1 | NA | TRBV3-1/TRBV3-2 | CASSQDRIGGAEAFF | TGTGCCAGCAGCCAAGATCGAATCGGGGGAGCTGAAGCTTTCTTT
NA | TRBJ1-1 | NA | TRBV5-1 | CASSLGQMNTEAFF | TGCGCCAGCAGCTTGGGACAGATGAACACTGAAGCTTTCTTT
TRBD1 | TRBJ1-6 | NA | TRBV7-8 | CASSLSSGGLTYNSPLHF | TGTGCCAGCAGCTTAAGTTCAGGGGGGCTCACCTATAATTCACCCCTCCACTTT
NA | TRBJ1-5 | NA | TRBV6-5 | CASKLYSNQPQHF | TGTGCCAGCAAATTATATAGCAATCAGCCCCAGCATTTT
TRBD1 | TRBJ1-6 | NA | TRBV7-2 | CASSLGTGGSPLHF | TGTGCCAGCAGCCTCGGGACAGGGGGTTCACCCCTCCACTTT
NA | TRBJ1-3 | NA | TRBV4-1 | CASSRRTVAGNTIYF | TGCGCCAGCAGCCGAAGGACAGTGGCCGGAAACACCATATATTTT
NA | TRBJ2-6 | NA | TRBV11-3 | CASSSGGANVLTF | TGTGCCAGCAGCTCGGGTGGGGCCAACGTCCTGACTTTC
TRBD1 | TRBJ2-2 | NA | TRBV9 | CASSPRQGASGELFF | TGTGCCAGCAGCCCACGACAGGGGGCGTCCGGGGAGCTGTTTTTT
NA | TRBJ1-1 | NA | TRBV5-4 | CASSFGGILEAFF | TGTGCCAGCAGCTTTGGCGGGATCCTCGAAGCTTTCTTT
NA | TRBJ1-1 | once | TRBV2 | CASKDRTQNTEAFF | TGTGCCAGCAAGGATCGGACACAGAACACTGAAGCTTTCTTT
NA | TRBJ1-2 | NA | TRBV6-1 | CASSESPGGYTF | TGTGCCAGCAGTGAATCCCCGGGGGGCTACACCTTC
NA | TRBJ1-5 | NA | TRBV19 | CASSLQGNQPQHF | TGTGCCAGTAGTTTACAGGGCAATCAGCCCCAGCATTTT
NA | TRBJ2-5 | NA | TRBV5-6 | CASSLSMEETQYF | TGTGCCAGCAGCCTAAGTATGGAAGAGACCCAGTACTTC
NA | TRBJ1-4 | NA | TRBV27 | CASSPPAPRREKLFF | TGTGCCAGCAGTCCCCCGGCCCCGAGGAGGGAAAAACTGTTTTTT
NA | TRBJ1-6 | NA | TRBV4-1 | CASSQRQGSSPLHF | TGCGCCAGCAGCCAAAGGCAGGGTAGTTCACCCCTCCACTTT
NA | TRBJ2-6 | NA | TRBV7-6 | CASSPRQAMSSGANVLTF | TGTGCCAGCAGCCCACGACAGGCGATGAGCTCTGGGGCCAACGTCCTGACTTTC
NA | TRBJ2-7 | NA | TRBV6-5 | CASSAAGTREQYF | TGTGCCAGCAGCGCCGCCGGGACACGCGAGCAGTACTTC
TRBD1 | TRBJ2-7 | NA | TRBV5-1 | CASSLVPDREGEQYF | TGCGCCAGCAGCTTGGTTCCGGACAGGGAAGGCGAGCAGTACTTC
NA | TRBJ2-1 | once | TRBV10-3 | CAISEISGTGEQFF | TGTGCCATCAGTGAGATTTCCGGGACTGGTGAGCAGTTCTTC
TRBD2 | TRBJ2-2 | NA | TRBV9 | CASSPQVGLANTGELFF | TGTGCCAGCAGCCCACAGGTGGGACTAGCGAACACCGGGGAGCTGTTTTTT
NA | TRBJ2-1 | NA | TRBV7-9 | CASSSPRTVEQFF | TGTGCCAGCAGCTCCCCCAGAACAGTTGAGCAGTTCTTC
TRBD1 | TRBJ2-2 | NA | TRBV24-1 | CATSDPGQGATGELFF | TGTGCCACCAGTGATCCCGGACAGGGGGCAACCGGGGAGCTGTTTTTT
TRBD2 | TRBJ2-1 | NA | TRBV7-9 | CASSSGGLNNEQFF | TGTGCCAGCAGCAGCGGGGGCCTGAACAATGAGCAGTTCTTC
TRBD1 | TRBJ2-7 | once | TRBV11-3 | CASSFSGDSEQYF | TGTGCCAGCAGCTTCTCCGGGGACAGCGAGCAGTACTTC
NA | TRBJ2-7 | NA | TRBV6-1 | CASSERVGFSSYEQYF | TGTGCCAGCAGTGAACGTGTGGGCTTCAGCTCCTACGAGCAGTACTTC
NA | TRBJ1-6 | once | TRBV4-3 | CASSLKGYNSPLHF | TGCGCCAGCAGCCTAAAGGGGTATAATTCACCCCTCCACTTT
NA | TRBJ1-2 | NA | TRBV6-5 | CASSYSVDTHYGYTF | TGTGCCAGCAGTTACTCAGTGGACACTCACTATGGCTACACCTTC
TRBD2 | TRBJ2-3 | NA | TRBV10-3 | CAIRGGLAGGTADTQYF | TGTGCCATCCGAGGTGGACTAGCGGGGGGGACCGCAGATACGCAGTATTTT
NA | TRBJ1-1 | NA | TRBV6-5 | CASSYSPQGTEAFF | TGTGCCAGCAGTTACTCGCCTCAGGGCACTGAAGCTTTCTTT
NA | TRBJ1-1 | NA | TRBV18 | CASSPGLGRGLIAFF | TGTGCCAGCTCACCCGGCCTGGGGCGAGGCTTGATCGCTTTCTTT
NA | TRBJ1-5 | NA | TRBV7-9 | CASSQVTQPQHF | TGTGCCAGCAGCCAGGTCACTCAGCCCCAGCATTTT